This T cell receptor (beta chain) came from a study of T-cell reconstitution after alpha-beta-depleted transplantation in children listed by TCRdb under 2016. Looking at the study overall: T-cell immune reconstitution after TCRalphabeta/CD19-depleted allogeneic hematopoietic cell transplantation in children was quantitatively tracked in the study by means of TCR repertoire profiling. General findings and caveats noted by the study authors: The apparently early alphabetaT-cell count recovery about two months after transplant was reportedly dependent on only several hundred rapidly expanded clones derived from non-depleted graft cells. The frequencies of hyperexpanded clones fell over the following months, and after one year, T-cell counts and TCRbeta diversity were mostly attributed to newly produced T cells. In some patients, high TCRbeta diversity at day 60 was attributed to recipient T cells and intrathymic progenitors that had survived conditioning.

Receptors were amplified or captured by PCR. Instrument used: Illumina HiSeq 2500. TCR libraries were prepared with molecular barcoding, using unique molecular identifiers to normalize TCRbeta repertoire quantification. The public reads were reprocessed in TCRdb via fastp at Q25 and MiXCR, keeping in-frame beta chains. Rows matching on CDR3 protein sequence are summarized as one entry with the most common DNA and genes. Counted in this sample were 250,000 to 300,000 distinct CDR3 sequences; roughly 11% of them appeared once. The top ten clonotypes cover around a quarter of the sample. In the paper's terms, the treatment or condition label means: allogeneic hematopoietic cell transplantation with graft depleted of TCRalphabeta T cells and CD19 B cells. The transplant recipients were children given TCRalphabeta/CD19-depleted allogeneic hematopoietic cell grafts. The table lists this clonotype with many counts. This receptor's antigen is unknown. No quality values exist for individual bases; no much larger clone is one base distant.

Relative to germline, V is missing 1 base and J is missing 0 bases, with 7 bases of the junction outside any gene match. From the cysteine up to the phenylalanine, the CDR3 has a length of 19 residues. Just the 57-base CDR3 DNA is kept, in frame starting at base 1. The germline V gene provides CDR1 SGHTA and CDR2 FQGTGA. This chain joins TRBV7-3 to TRBJ2-6, with 9 central nucleotides matching TRBD1. This sample comprised peripheral blood, obtained 180 days after TCRalphabeta/CD19-depleted stem cell transplant. This TCR came from a male patient between 2 and 15 years old who had a stem cell transplant for chronic granulomatous disease, so the T cells may come from the graft donor. CDR3 sequence: CASSLMGTGPLSGANVLTF. The DNA reads as follows: TGTGCCAGCAGCTTAATGGGGACAGGGCCCCTCTCTGGGGCCAACGTCCTGACTTTC.